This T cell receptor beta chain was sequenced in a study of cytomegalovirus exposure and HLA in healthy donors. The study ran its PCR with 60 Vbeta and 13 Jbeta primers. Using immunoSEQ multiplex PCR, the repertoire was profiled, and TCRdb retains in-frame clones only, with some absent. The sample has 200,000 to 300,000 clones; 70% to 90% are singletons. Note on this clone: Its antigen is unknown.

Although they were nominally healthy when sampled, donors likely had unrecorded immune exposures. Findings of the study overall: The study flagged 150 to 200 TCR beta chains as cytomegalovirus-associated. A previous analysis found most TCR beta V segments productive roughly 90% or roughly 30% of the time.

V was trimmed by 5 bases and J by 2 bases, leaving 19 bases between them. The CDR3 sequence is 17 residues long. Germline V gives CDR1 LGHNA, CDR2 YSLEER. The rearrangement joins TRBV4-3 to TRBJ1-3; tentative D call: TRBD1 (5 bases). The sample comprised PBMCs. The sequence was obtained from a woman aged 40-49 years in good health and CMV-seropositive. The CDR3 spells CASSLGAQTATGNTIYF. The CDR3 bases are TGCGCCAGCAGCTTAGGGGCACAGACCGCAACTGGAAACACCATATATTTT.